A selection of T cell receptor beta chains follows, all from one sample in a study of CD8 T cells in ankylosing spondylitis. TCRdb reprocessed the 5' RACE reads with MiXCR, giving one entry per CDR3 protein. The sample lists fewer than 350,000 distinct CDR3 sequences; roughly 10% were seen once. Sequencing was done on a sample of blood, either unsorted or a sorted T cell fraction (not recorded which). The receptors here all came from a female donor with ankylosing spondylitis or in good health (not recorded which). Both conserved end residues are part of each CDR3. D genes are given only for firm matches. Rows may omit the clone size; those that give it use once, few, many or a size class.

j_call: TRBJ2-3
clone_size: few
v_call: TRBV7-2
cdr3_length: 14
d_call: NA
cdr3_aa: CASSPSAVSDTQYF
cdr3_nt: TGTGCCAGCAGCCCCTCCGCGGTTTCGGATACGCAGTATTTT

j_call: TRBJ2-3
clone_size: many
v_call: TRBV6-2/TRBV6-3
cdr3_length: 13
d_call: NA
cdr3_aa: CASRGQSTDTQYF
cdr3_nt: TGTGCCAGCAGGGGGCAGAGCACAGATACGCAGTATTTT

j_call: TRBJ1-5
clone_size: NA
v_call: TRBV19
cdr3_length: 15
d_call: NA
cdr3_aa: CASSIMDHAGQPQHF
cdr3_nt: TGTGCCAGTAGTATCATGGACCACGCCGGTCAGCCCCAGCATTTT

j_call: TRBJ1-4
clone_size: many
v_call: TRBV20-1
cdr3_length: 13
d_call: NA
cdr3_aa: CSAAERFNEKLFF
cdr3_nt: TGCAGTGCGGCCGAAAGATTTAATGAAAAACTGTTTTTT

j_call: TRBJ2-3
clone_size: NA
v_call: TRBV5-1
cdr3_length: 15
d_call: TRBD1
cdr3_aa: CASSSGQEETDRQYF
cdr3_nt: TGCGCCAGCAGCTCGGGACAGGAAGAAACAGATAGGCAGTATTTT

j_call: TRBJ2-5
clone_size: many
v_call: TRBV18
cdr3_length: 13
d_call: TRBD1
cdr3_aa: CASSPGTEETQYF
cdr3_nt: TGTGCCAGCTCCCCCGGGACAGAAGAGACCCAGTACTTC

j_call: TRBJ2-7
clone_size: many
v_call: TRBV10-3
cdr3_length: 13
d_call: TRBD1
cdr3_aa: CAIFEDRGGEQYF
cdr3_nt: TGTGCCATTTTTGAGGACAGGGGGGGCGAGCAGTACTTC

j_call: TRBJ1-1
clone_size: many
v_call: TRBV12-3/TRBV12-4
cdr3_length: 13
d_call: NA
cdr3_aa: CATFREPNTEAFF
cdr3_nt: TGTGCCACCTTCCGAGAGCCGAACACTGAAGCTTTCTTT

j_call: TRBJ2-5
clone_size: few
v_call: TRBV20-1
cdr3_length: 16
d_call: TRBD2
cdr3_aa: CSARARLAAYQETQYF
cdr3_nt: TGCAGTGCTAGAGCCCGACTAGCGGCGTACCAAGAGACCCAGTACTTC

j_call: TRBJ2-2
clone_size: many
v_call: TRBV12-3/TRBV12-4
cdr3_length: 16
d_call: NA
cdr3_aa: CASSRPTRLQTGELFF
cdr3_nt: TGTGCCAGCAGTAGACCGACTAGATTGCAGACCGGGGAGCTGTTTTTT

j_call: TRBJ1-5
clone_size: once
v_call: TRBV5-1
cdr3_length: 18
d_call: TRBD1
cdr3_aa: CASSLGGTGTGRNQPQHF
cdr3_nt: TGCGCCAGCAGCTTGGGCGGGACAGGGACCGGTCGCAATCAGCCCCAGCATTTT

j_call: TRBJ1-5
clone_size: many
v_call: TRBV9
cdr3_length: 14
d_call: NA
cdr3_aa: CASSVDGAGQPQHF
cdr3_nt: TGTGCCAGCAGCGTAGACGGAGCAGGACAGCCCCAGCATTTT

j_call: TRBJ2-3
clone_size: many
v_call: TRBV4-3
cdr3_length: 13
d_call: NA
cdr3_aa: CASSQDYPDTQYF
cdr3_nt: TGCGCCAGCAGCCAAGATTATCCAGATACGCAGTATTTT

j_call: TRBJ2-1
clone_size: NA
v_call: TRBV7-2
cdr3_length: 13
d_call: NA
cdr3_aa: CASSFSRGNEQFF
cdr3_nt: TGTGCCAGCAGCTTTAGTCGGGGGAATGAGCAGTTCTTC

j_call: TRBJ2-1
clone_size: many
v_call: TRBV5-1
cdr3_length: 17
d_call: NA
cdr3_aa: CASSDATGDWSYNEQFF
cdr3_nt: TGCGCCAGCAGCGATGCTACAGGGGACTGGTCCTACAATGAGCAGTTCTTC

j_call: TRBJ2-5
clone_size: few
v_call: TRBV7-2
cdr3_length: 16
d_call: TRBD2
cdr3_aa: CASSEGTSGSRETQYF
cdr3_nt: TGTGCCAGCAGCGAAGGGACTAGCGGGAGCCGAGAGACCCAGTACTTC

j_call: TRBJ1-1
clone_size: many
v_call: TRBV10-3
cdr3_length: 15
d_call: NA
cdr3_aa: CAISDLSQGRTEAFF
cdr3_nt: TGTGCCATCAGTGACCTAAGCCAGGGGAGGACTGAAGCTTTCTTT

j_call: TRBJ2-7
clone_size: few
v_call: TRBV15
cdr3_length: 14
d_call: NA
cdr3_aa: CATSRGGLTYEQYF
cdr3_nt: TGTGCCACCAGCAGAGGGGGTCTCACCTACGAGCAGTACTTC

j_call: TRBJ1-1
clone_size: many
v_call: TRBV5-1
cdr3_length: 14
d_call: NA
cdr3_aa: CASSLAEGRTEAFF
cdr3_nt: TGCGCCAGCAGCTTGGCTGAAGGGAGGACTGAAGCTTTCTTT

j_call: TRBJ2-2
clone_size: many
v_call: TRBV5-1
cdr3_length: 14
d_call: NA
cdr3_aa: CASGEASNTGELFF
cdr3_nt: TGCGCCAGCGGGGAGGCCTCGAACACCGGGGAGCTGTTTTTT

j_call: TRBJ1-1
clone_size: many
v_call: TRBV7-2
cdr3_length: 14
d_call: NA
cdr3_aa: CASSEGGAVTEAFF
cdr3_nt: TGTGCCAGCAGCGAGGGGGGCGCGGTCACTGAAGCTTTCTTT

j_call: TRBJ1-6
clone_size: many
v_call: TRBV12-3/TRBV12-4
cdr3_length: 16
d_call: NA
cdr3_aa: CASSPRRSSYNSPLHF
cdr3_nt: TGTGCCAGCAGTCCCCGAAGGAGCTCCTATAATTCACCCCTCCACTTT

j_call: TRBJ2-6
clone_size: NA
v_call: TRBV3-1
cdr3_length: 18
d_call: NA
cdr3_aa: CASSPSLGAGNGANVLTF
cdr3_nt: TGTGCCAGCAGCCCCTCGTTGGGAGCGGGCAATGGGGCCAACGTCCTGACTTTC

j_call: TRBJ2-7
clone_size: many
v_call: TRBV5-1
cdr3_length: 13
d_call: NA
cdr3_aa: CASSGTVSYEQYF
cdr3_nt: TGCGCCAGCAGCGGAACAGTCTCCTACGAGCAGTACTTC

j_call: TRBJ1-2
clone_size: NA
v_call: TRBV30
cdr3_length: 11
d_call: NA
cdr3_aa: CAWSASSGYTF
cdr3_nt: TGTGCCTGGAGTGCCTCTTCGGGCTACACCTTC

j_call: TRBJ2-7
clone_size: many
v_call: TRBV12-3/TRBV12-4
cdr3_length: 14
d_call: TRBD2
cdr3_aa: CASSPIAGGYEQYF
cdr3_nt: TGTGCCAGCAGTCCCATAGCGGGAGGGTACGAGCAGTACTTC

j_call: TRBJ2-1
clone_size: many
v_call: TRBV19
cdr3_length: 15
d_call: TRBD2
cdr3_aa: CASSILAVLANEQFF
cdr3_nt: TGTGCCAGTAGTATCCTAGCGGTCCTGGCCAATGAGCAGTTCTTC

j_call: TRBJ2-1
clone_size: many
v_call: TRBV28
cdr3_length: 16
d_call: TRBD1
cdr3_aa: CASSLIGTGGRDEQFF
cdr3_nt: TGTGCCAGCAGTTTAATAGGGACAGGGGGCCGAGATGAGCAGTTCTTC

j_call: TRBJ2-1
clone_size: many
v_call: TRBV15
cdr3_length: 14
d_call: NA
cdr3_aa: CATSRDLVLNEQFF
cdr3_nt: TGTGCCACCAGCAGAGATCTAGTGTTGAATGAGCAGTTCTTC

j_call: TRBJ2-3
clone_size: many
v_call: TRBV5-1
cdr3_length: 14
d_call: TRBD1
cdr3_aa: CASRPGQGADTQYF
cdr3_nt: TGCGCCAGCAGGCCGGGACAGGGTGCAGATACGCAGTATTTT

j_call: TRBJ2-7
clone_size: many
v_call: TRBV28
cdr3_length: 19
d_call: TRBD1
cdr3_aa: CASSFRILLRDRAPHEQYF
cdr3_nt: TGTGCCAGCAGTTTCCGTATACTACTCCGGGACAGGGCTCCTCACGAGCAGTACTTC

j_call: TRBJ1-4
clone_size: many
v_call: TRBV27
cdr3_length: 15
d_call: NA
cdr3_aa: CASSLSGQQNEKLFF
cdr3_nt: TGTGCCAGCAGTTTATCCGGACAGCAGAATGAAAAACTGTTTTTT

j_call: TRBJ1-4
clone_size: many
v_call: TRBV10-3
cdr3_length: 13
d_call: NA
cdr3_aa: CAISVQGGEKLFF
cdr3_nt: TGTGCCATCAGTGTTCAGGGAGGTGAAAAACTGTTTTTT

j_call: TRBJ2-5
clone_size: NA
v_call: TRBV24-1
cdr3_length: 15
d_call: TRBD1
cdr3_aa: CATSDPATGGETQYF
cdr3_nt: TGTGCCACCAGTGACCCAGCGACAGGGGGGGAGACCCAGTACTTC

j_call: TRBJ2-1
clone_size: NA
v_call: TRBV10-2
cdr3_length: 15
d_call: TRBD2
cdr3_aa: CASRVGTSGYNEQFF
cdr3_nt: TGCGCCAGCAGAGTCGGGACTAGCGGGTACAATGAGCAGTTCTTC

j_call: TRBJ2-1
clone_size: many
v_call: TRBV5-4
cdr3_length: 19
d_call: TRBD2
cdr3_aa: CASSFRASGTLGMNNEQFF
cdr3_nt: TGTGCCAGCAGCTTCCGGGCTAGCGGGACGCTCGGAATGAACAATGAGCAGTTCTTC

j_call: TRBJ1-1
clone_size: NA
v_call: TRBV12-3/TRBV12-4
cdr3_length: 13
d_call: NA
cdr3_aa: CANSLKGSTEAFF
cdr3_nt: TGTGCCAACAGTTTAAAGGGGAGCACTGAAGCTTTCTTT

j_call: TRBJ2-3
clone_size: NA
v_call: TRBV28
cdr3_length: 16
d_call: TRBD2
cdr3_aa: CASTAGLAGVGDTQYF
cdr3_nt: TGTGCCAGCACCGCCGGACTAGCGGGGGTTGGAGATACGCAGTATTTT

j_call: TRBJ2-1
clone_size: NA
v_call: TRBV5-1
cdr3_length: 12
d_call: NA
cdr3_aa: CASSLMHNEQFF
cdr3_nt: TGCGCCAGCAGCTTGATGCACAATGAGCAGTTCTTC

j_call: TRBJ1-1
clone_size: few
v_call: TRBV7-9
cdr3_length: 14
d_call: NA
cdr3_aa: CASALNGLGEEAFF
cdr3_nt: TGTGCCAGCGCCCTCAATGGCCTCGGGGAGGAGGCTTTCTTT

j_call: TRBJ2-5
clone_size: many
v_call: TRBV7-9
cdr3_length: 16
d_call: NA
cdr3_aa: CASSSFGLSNRETQYF
cdr3_nt: TGTGCCAGCAGTTCTTTCGGACTCTCTAATCGGGAGACCCAGTACTTC

j_call: TRBJ2-2
clone_size: NA
v_call: TRBV18
cdr3_length: 16
d_call: TRBD2
cdr3_aa: CASSPRSGGATGELFF
cdr3_nt: TGTGCCAGCTCACCACGGAGCGGGGGTGCCACCGGGGAGCTGTTTTTT

j_call: TRBJ2-7
clone_size: few
v_call: TRBV20-1
cdr3_length: 16
d_call: NA
cdr3_aa: CSARDPARSADYEQYF
cdr3_nt: TGCAGTGCTAGAGATCCTGCAAGGTCAGCAGACTACGAGCAGTACTTC

j_call: TRBJ1-2
clone_size: NA
v_call: TRBV20-1
cdr3_length: 14
d_call: NA
cdr3_aa: CSARRGGADYGYTF
cdr3_nt: TGCAGTGCTAGGCGGGGGGGAGCGGACTATGGCTACACCTTC